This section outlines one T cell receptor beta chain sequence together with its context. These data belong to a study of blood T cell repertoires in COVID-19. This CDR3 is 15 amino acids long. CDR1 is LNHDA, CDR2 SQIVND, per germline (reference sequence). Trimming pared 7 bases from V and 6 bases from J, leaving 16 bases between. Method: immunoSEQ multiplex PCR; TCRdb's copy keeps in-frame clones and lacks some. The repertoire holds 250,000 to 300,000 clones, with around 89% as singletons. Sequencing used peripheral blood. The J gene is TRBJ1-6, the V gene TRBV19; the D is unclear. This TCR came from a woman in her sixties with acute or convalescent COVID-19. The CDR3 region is CASNPVGLTNSPLHF. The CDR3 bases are TGTGCCAGTAATCCCGTAGGACTGACTAATTCACCCCTCCACTTT.